The 5 T cell receptor beta chains below all came from one sample that was sequenced in a study of blood T cell repertoires in COVID-19 (dated by TCRdb to 2018 to 2020). Receptor libraries were prepared by the immunoSEQ multiplex PCR assay. What TCRdb holds here is the immuneACCESS table cut down to in-frame rearrangements. Part of the clones is not present; checked against another copy, under half of the missing clones reflect an unresolved V gene, and the others are unexplained. The sample profile shows around 100,000 clones; about 90% of them were found once. The ten largest make up roughly 5% of the sample. Sequencing used peripheral blood. These TCRs come from a human donor in a cohort sampled during active COVID-19.

This clone showed up just once. This chain's CDR3 is CASSALLGGYGANVLTF. Here the CDR3 DNA reads TGTGCCAGTAGTGCTCTCCTTGGGGGGTATGGGGCCAACGTCCTGACTTTC. The chain combines TRBV19 with TRBJ2-6; D may be TRBD2 (6 bases). With 5 bases removed from V and 3 bases from J, the gap between germline ends came to 17 bases. The germline V gene has CDR1 LNHDA and CDR2 SQIVND (reference sequence). The CDR3 loop spans 17 amino acids.

The chain couples TRBV27 to TRBJ2-3; the D gene is possibly TRBD1 (6 bases). The CDR3 is 14 amino acids. The V end lost 10 bases, the J end lost 0 bases, and 14 bases lay between the germline ends. Germline V CDR1 and CDR2: MNHEY, SMNVEV (reference sequence). Written as DNA, the CDR3 is TGTGCCACGGGAAACAGGGATAGCACAGATACGCAGTATTTT. It yields the protein CATGNRDSTDTQYF.

This clone was seen only once. The rearrangement links TRBV19 to TRBJ1-3, with D unclear. CDR3 length: 15 residues. The V end was cut by 5 bases, the J end by 0 bases, with 11 bases between. The germline V gene has CDR1 LNHDA and CDR2 SQIVND (reference sequence). CDR3 amino acids: CASSFLGSSGNTIYF. The DNA of the CDR3 is TGTGCCAGTAGTTTTCTAGGGAGCTCTGGAAACACCATATATTTT.

The CDR3 sequence is CASRAQETEQFF. CDR3 nucleotides: TGTGCCAGCAGGGCACAGGAAACTGAGCAGTTCTTC. The chain carries TRBV6-6 and TRBJ2-1; D perhaps matches TRBD1 (5 bases). The V and J ends lost 6 bases and 9 bases respectively, with 12 bases between them. CDR1 is MNHNY and CDR2 is SVGAGI in the germline V gene (reference sequence). This CDR3 is built from 12 residues.

J is TRBJ1-1 and V is TRBV6-5; 9 positions agree with TRBD1. The germline V gene has CDR1 MNHEY and CDR2 SVGAGI. The CDR3 is 14 residues long. Unmatched junction bases numbered 8, after V lost 6 bases and J lost 6 bases. In nucleotides, the CDR3 is TGTGCCAGCAGGGCCGGGACAGGGTTAGCTGAAGCTTTCTTT. Translated: CASRAGTGLAEAFF.